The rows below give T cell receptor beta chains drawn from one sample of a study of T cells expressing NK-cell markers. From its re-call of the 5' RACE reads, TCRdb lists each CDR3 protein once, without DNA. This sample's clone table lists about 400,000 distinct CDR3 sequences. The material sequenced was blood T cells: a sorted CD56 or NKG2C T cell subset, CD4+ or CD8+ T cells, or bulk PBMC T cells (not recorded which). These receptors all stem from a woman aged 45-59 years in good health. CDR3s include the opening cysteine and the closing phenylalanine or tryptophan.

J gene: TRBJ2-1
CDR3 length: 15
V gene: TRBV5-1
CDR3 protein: CASKDGGTIYNEQFF

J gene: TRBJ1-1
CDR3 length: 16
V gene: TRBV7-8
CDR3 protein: CASRNRGRRMNTEAFF

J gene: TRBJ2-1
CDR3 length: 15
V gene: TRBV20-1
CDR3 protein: CSATGLAGGPYEQFF

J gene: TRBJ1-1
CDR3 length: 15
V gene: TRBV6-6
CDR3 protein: CASTKNRQLNTEAFF

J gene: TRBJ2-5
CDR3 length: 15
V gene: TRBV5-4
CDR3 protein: CASSLSNAGQETQYF

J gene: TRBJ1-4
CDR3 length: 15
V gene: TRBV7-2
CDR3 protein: CASSSIGNNNEKLFF

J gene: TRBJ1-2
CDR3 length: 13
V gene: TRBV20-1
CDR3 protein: CSASRTENYGYTF

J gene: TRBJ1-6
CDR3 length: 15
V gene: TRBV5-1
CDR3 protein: CASSPDRGYNSPLHF

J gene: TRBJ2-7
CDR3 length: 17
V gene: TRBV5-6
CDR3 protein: CASSLEGPGTVSYEQYF

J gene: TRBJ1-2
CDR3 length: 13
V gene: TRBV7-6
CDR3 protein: CASSSTVNYGYTF

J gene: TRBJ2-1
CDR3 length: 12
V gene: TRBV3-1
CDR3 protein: CASSGIYNEQFF

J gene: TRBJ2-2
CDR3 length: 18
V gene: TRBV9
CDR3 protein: CASTVNPGLAGGTGELFF

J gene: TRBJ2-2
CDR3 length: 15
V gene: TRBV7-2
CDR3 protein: CASTIGSGDTGELFF

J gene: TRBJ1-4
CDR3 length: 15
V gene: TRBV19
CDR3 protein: CASRRHRGGEEKLFF

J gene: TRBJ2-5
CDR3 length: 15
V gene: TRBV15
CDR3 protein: CATSRGRGGEETQYF

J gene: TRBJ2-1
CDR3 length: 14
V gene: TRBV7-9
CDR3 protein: CASSSRTGGNEQFF

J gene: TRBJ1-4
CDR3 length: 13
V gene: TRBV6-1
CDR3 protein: CASSDSQGEKLFF

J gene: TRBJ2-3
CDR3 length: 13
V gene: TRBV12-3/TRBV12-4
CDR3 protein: CAGARQVKDTQYF

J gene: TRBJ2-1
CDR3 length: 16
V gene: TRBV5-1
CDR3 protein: CASSLESGLAGEEQFF

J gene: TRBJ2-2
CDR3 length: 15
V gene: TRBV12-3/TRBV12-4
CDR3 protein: CASSLGTWDTGELFF

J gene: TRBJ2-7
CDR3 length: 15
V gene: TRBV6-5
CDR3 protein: CASSYPSSGSREQYF

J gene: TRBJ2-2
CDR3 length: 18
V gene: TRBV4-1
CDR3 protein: CASSLSGSSGSYYGELFF

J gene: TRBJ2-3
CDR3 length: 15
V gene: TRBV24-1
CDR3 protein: CATSGQGASTDTQYF

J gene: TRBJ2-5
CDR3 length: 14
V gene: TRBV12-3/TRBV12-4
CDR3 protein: CASSLMTQEETQYF

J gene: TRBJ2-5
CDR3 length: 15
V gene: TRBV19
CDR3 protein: CASQRLAWYLETQYF

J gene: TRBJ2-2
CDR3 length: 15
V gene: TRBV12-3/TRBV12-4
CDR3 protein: CASRRTSGQGGELFF

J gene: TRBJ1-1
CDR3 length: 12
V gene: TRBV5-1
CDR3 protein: CASRPDREKAFF

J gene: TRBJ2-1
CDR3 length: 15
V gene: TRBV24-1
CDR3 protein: CATSVGGGINNEQFF

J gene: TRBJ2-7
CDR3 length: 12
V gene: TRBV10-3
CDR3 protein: CAIGSQGYEQYF

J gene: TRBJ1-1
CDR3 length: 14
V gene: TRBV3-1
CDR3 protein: CASSLRSGIGEAFF

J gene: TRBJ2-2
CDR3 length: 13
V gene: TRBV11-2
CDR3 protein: CASSGRYTGELFF

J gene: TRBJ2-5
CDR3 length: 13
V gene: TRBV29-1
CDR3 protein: CSAIPGLQETQYF

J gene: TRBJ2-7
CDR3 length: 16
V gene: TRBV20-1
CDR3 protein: CSARPRGAASSYEQYF

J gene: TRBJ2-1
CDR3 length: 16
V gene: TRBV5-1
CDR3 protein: CASSLAGTSGLDEQFF

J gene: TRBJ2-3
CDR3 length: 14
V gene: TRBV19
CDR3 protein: CASSIDDIGDTQYF

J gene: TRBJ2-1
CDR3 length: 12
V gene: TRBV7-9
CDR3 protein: CASSLGGPGKFF

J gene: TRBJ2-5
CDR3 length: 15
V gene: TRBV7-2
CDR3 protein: CASSLATSEGVAQYF

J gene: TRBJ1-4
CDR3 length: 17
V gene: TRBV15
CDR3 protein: CATSRASTGGGTEKLFF

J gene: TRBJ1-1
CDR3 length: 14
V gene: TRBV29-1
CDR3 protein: CSVEEGGQNTEAFF

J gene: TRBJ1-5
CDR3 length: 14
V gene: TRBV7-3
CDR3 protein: CASNFEGGGQPQHF

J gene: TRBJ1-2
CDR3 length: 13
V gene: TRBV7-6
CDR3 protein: CASSSGRVGGYTF

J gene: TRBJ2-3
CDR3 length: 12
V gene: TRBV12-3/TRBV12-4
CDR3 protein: CASTVGGDTQYF